Included here is one T cell receptor (beta chain) sequence, with context. The antigen it recognizes is unknown. Per-base quality was not reported, and no clone a single base away is much larger than it. This specimen comes from a study of cytomegalovirus exposure and HLA in healthy donors (dated by TCRdb to the late 2010s). Background for the entire study: In an earlier analysis of 550 to 750 of the donors, 250 to 350 Gb of sequence data and roughly 100 million unique TCR beta sequences from about 179 million T cells were reported. Roughly 290 gigabases of sequencing data and about 92 million unique TCR sequences made up an early release that covered several hundred HLA-typed donors. The genetic ancestry cluster associated with self-reported Caucasian donors included 80% to 90% of the 398 genotyped donors. The aim of the study was to test whether cataloging public T cell receptors could identify signatures of past pathogen exposure. The study profiled the T cell repertoires of approximately 700 subjects by immunosequencing and related them to cytomegalovirus serostatus. A separate validation cohort of about 110 different subjects was used in addition to the approximately 700-subject first cohort. High-throughput TCR immunosequencing, statistical association of individual TCRs with disease status, and machine learning were combined to predict cytomegalovirus infection status. A later analysis re-examined previously published TCR beta repertoires from about 670 donors and added high-resolution HLA genotyping to investigate patterns of TCR occurrence. Rather than using new phenotypic data, the later analysis identified candidate immune exposures from TCR beta sequences and from how often those sequences occurred across donors. An earlier analysis of 500 to 650 of the donors applied high-throughput TCR beta sequencing to assess whether each TCR beta V gene segment acted as functional or pseudogenic. Alongside the repertoire data, information on donor age, sex, ethnicity and CMV serostatus was compiled. A later genetic analysis took genome-wide SNP genotypes for about three fifths of the 666 donors and used that subset as a discovery cohort. Every repertoire in the discovery cohort had been generated on one and the same sequencing platform. HLA typing included class I and class II loci at four-digit resolution. The number of donors typed differed by locus, with about 629-630 for A, B, C, DRB1 and DQB1, about 500 for DQA1, approximately 580 for DPA1, and some 450 for DPB1. About five DR-DQ haplotypes were handled as single units for association and clustering, since linkage in the cohort was strong. On average, around 230,000 unique TCR beta nucleotide sequences were sequenced per donor among 398 genotyped donors of the cohort, with roughly 18% of those sequences being non-productive.

General study outcomes and caveats: In a later analysis, some 17,000 TCR beta sequences were associated with specific HLA alleles at a false discovery rate of 0.05. Across donors, most TCR sequences were observed very rarely, whereas some public TCRs were present in many individuals. In vitro tests confirmed that a few of the cytomegalovirus-associated TCR beta chains recognize cytomegalovirus antigens. In an earlier analysis of some 640 of the donors, most TCR beta V segments were observed in productive rearrangements about 90% or about 30% of the time, broadly matching IMGT annotations. Sequencing depth was assumed to be roughly uniform across donors in the presence/absence analyses, though that assumption may not hold. A later analysis reported that several top co-occurrence clusters appeared linked to parvovirus B19, influenza, CMV and Epstein-Barr virus. The authors suggested that the approach could potentially be generalized to other disease states and immunological phenotypes. Most CMV-associated TCR beta chains appeared to be HLA-restricted in a later analysis, and the HLA associations seemed to be driven largely by CMV exposure. Only TCR beta chains were sequenced in this cohort, and the absence of alpha or paired-chain data limited detectable features. For the cohort, immune exposure information was limited to CMV serostatus. According to a later genetic analysis, donors in an Asian-associated ancestry cluster had fewer N-insertions in productive TCRs than the approximately 650-donor mean. HLA typing was unavailable for some donors at each locus, so association tests used only the typed subset. In a later analysis, the rate of TCR association differed among HLA loci, with DRB1 alleles having the most associated TCRs and HLA-C alleles having the fewest. Compared with equally common non-associated chains, HLA-associated TCR beta chains in a later analysis were more clonally expanded and had lower generation probabilities. Correlated functional status among segregating V segments might be attributable to linkage disequilibrium, but an unknown experimental factor could not be ruled out. Cytomegalovirus status was reported to be diagnosed by the classifier with high specificity and sensitivity in both the original and validation cohorts. A further reported finding was that TCR beta sequences accurately predicted the HLA-A and HLA-B alleles for most subjects in the first cohort. About 17 rarely observed V segments, including chromosome 9 orphons, were excluded from the earlier analysis of a few hundred of the donors because counts were too low. A cluster of highly shared sequence variants was judged likely to be a technical artifact of the sequencing pipeline. An association between a missense DCLRE1C variant and V-gene and J-gene trimming of TCR beta chains was found in a later genetic analysis and replicated in an independent cohort. In the study, some 180 TCR beta chains were listed as associated with cytomegalovirus. When HLA alleles, especially DR and DQ, strongly co-occurred, TCR associations were difficult to assign to individual alleles.

In total, fewer than 750 healthy bone marrow donors made up the cohort. At the time of sampling, every cohort member was nominally healthy, though immune exposures that went unrecorded were likely present. The donor was CMV seronegative and was included in the group of a few hundred seronegative cohort members. Every donor gave a peripheral blood sample, and the peripheral blood mononuclear cells from that sample were used for TCR beta sequencing. Genomic DNA was extracted from the blood cell samples with the Qiagen DNeasy Blood Extraction Kit. Library construction relied on the immunoSEQ multiplex PCR assay. For the multiplex PCR, a mixture combining 60 forward primers for TCR Vbeta segments and 13 reverse primers for TCR Jbeta segments was used. A multiplex PCR assay on genomic DNA amplified the CDR3 region of rearranged TCR beta genes. Amplified TCR beta libraries were sequenced as 87-base-pair reads on the Illumina HiSeq System. The authors' pipeline ran thus. In a later analysis, some 80 million unique TCR beta chains were counted across the roughly 670 repertoires, and roughly 11 million of these chains were shared by at least two donors. Raw reads were error-corrected and collapsed into unique sequences with a nearest-neighbor algorithm that merged closely related sequences to remove PCR and sequencing errors. To assign V, D and J gene segments, CDR3 sequences were aligned to IMGT reference sequences. For a sequence to be retained, a match of at least six nucleotides was required to both a V gene segment and a J gene segment. Rearrangements were called productive when the CDR3 lacked stop codons and stayed in frame with V and J; all others were non-productive. CDR3 was defined by IMGT convention, running from the second conserved V-encoded cysteine to the conserved J-encoded phenylalanine. The earlier analysis of 587 of the donors excluded any sequence lacking an unambiguous match to a single V gene segment. An earlier analysis of approximately 590 of the donors called V segments functional above 56.7% productive rearrangements and segregating when the between-donor standard deviation exceeded 5%. To diagnose cytomegalovirus status from the catalog of TCR beta chain sequences, a statistical classification framework was built. In a later analysis, TCR nucleotide sequences were compared against IMGT/GENE-DB human TR gene sequences so that V and J genes could be assigned. In a later analysis, CDR3 sequences and most-parsimonious VDJ recombination scenarios were assigned using the TCRdist pipeline. In a later analysis, each TCR beta chain was defined by its CDR3 amino acid sequence together with its V-gene family, and reads without a unique V-gene family were excluded. As a way to deal with suspected cross-contamination and a sequencing artifact, a later analysis dropped more than 500 nucleotide sequences that were highly shared and had low generation probability. A later analysis calculated a clonal expansion index for each public chain from normalized within-repertoire ranks of inferred template counts. A later analysis computed generation probabilities with a VDJ recombination model fitted to out-of-frame rearrangements, and checked the results against IGoR. In a later analysis, hypergeometric tests were used to score TCR-TCR, TCR-HLA and TCR-CMV co-occurrence, with a repertoire-size bias correction applied to TCR pairs. In a later analysis, false discovery rates were estimated by permuting HLA or CMV assignments 20 times. In a later analysis, co-occurring TCRs were grouped using DBSCAN, and TCRdist sequence similarity was added for clustering within HLA-allele-positive subsets. For co-occurrence clustering, repertoires with fewer than 30,000 or more than 120,000 public chains were excluded, along with a handful of repertoires with anomalous nucleotide sharing. Not all clones reach the TCRdb copy of this immuneACCESS table, which keeps in-frame sequences only. Checked studies attribute under half of the gap to unresolved V genes and leave the rest unexplained. V and J calls plus clone size are reproduced from that table; the DNA served to infer D and trimming. The sample table records around 120,000 clones; roughly 78% of these occur just once. The top ten clonotypes cover roughly 3% of the sample.

The sample consisted of PBMCs. The receptor's source is a male donor in good health and CMV-seronegative.

The sequenced DNA: TGTGCCAGCAGTGAAGCGGCGGGAGAGGTCCATGAGCAGTTCTTC. It encodes CASSEAAGEVHEQFF. The rearranged chain carries TRBV6-1 and TRBJ2-1, with 7 bases matching TRBD2. Including cysteine and phenylalanine, the CDR3 has 15 amino acids. Only the CDR3 DNA stays, 45 bases, in frame from base 1. CDR1 MNHNS and CDR2 SASEGT were looked up in the germline V gene. Trimming accounts for 0 bases at V and 8 bases at J, while the number of junction bases matched to no gene is 7.